This T cell receptor beta chain was documented in a study of cytomegalovirus exposure and HLA in healthy donors. It was with 60 Vbeta and 13 Jbeta primers that the PCR ran. Profiled with immunoSEQ multiplex PCR; TCRdb holds only in-frame clones, not every one. The data hold roughly 160,000 clones, with about 72% observed a single time. The clonotype originates from a man in his 60s in good health and CMV-seronegative. Sequencing was done on a sample of PBMCs.

In DNA, the CDR3 is TGTGCCAGCAGTTACTCCGGACAGGGGGGTGAGCAGTACTTC. This sequence encodes CASSYSGQGGEQYF. The rearrangement joins TRBV6-5 to TRBJ2-7; 10 nucleotides line up with TRBD1. This CDR3 spans 14 amino acids. J was trimmed by 7 bases and V by 0 bases; bases with no gene match: 3. Per the germline V gene, CDR1 is MNHEY and CDR2 is SVGAGI.